This T cell receptor (beta chain) was captured in a study of T-cell reconstitution after alpha-beta-depleted transplantation in children. Trimming removed 0 bases at V and 7 bases at J, with 16 bases between. The CDR3 covers 16 residues. Germline loops: CDR1 KGHSH, CDR2 LQKENI. A TCRbeta library incorporating unique molecular identifiers was prepared. TCRdb redid the calling of the PCR reads with MiXCR, one entry per CDR3 protein. This table holds about 230,000 distinct CDR3 sequences, about 8.8% found once. This clonotype was seen many times. The sequence derives from a human donor who donated a stem cell graft to a child with SCID. Material: PBMCs from the stem cell graft donor, obtained from the stem cell graft. This chain links TRBV18 with TRBJ1-5; D gene uncertain. The CDR3 loop is CASSPPARPPGQPQHF. The DNA of the CDR3 is TGTGCCAGCTCACCACCAGCCAGGCCGCCCGGGCAGCCCCAGCATTTT.